The clone carrying this T cell receptor beta chain was picked up a small number of times. The CDR3 covers 14 residues. Germline V gene data show CDR1 as DFQATT and CDR2 as SNEGSKA (reference sequence). Sample-barcoded 5' priming and a J-beta primer mix drove a second PCR of about 6 to 11 cycles. TCRdb re-derived calls from the 5' RACE reads in MiXCR, one entry per CDR3 protein. The sample has about 1,500,000 distinct CDR3 sequences; 28% are singletons. The data derive from a study of blood T cells in healthy people across ages. The sequence was collected from a woman aged 30 to 39 in good health. The specimen was blood. The genes are TRBV20-1 and TRBJ2-7; tentative D call: TRBD1 (6 bases). TRBJ2-5 explains the end of the DNA better; the J call may be wrong. The CDR3, as DNA: TGCAGTGCCGAGGCCGGGACACCATATGAGACCCAGTACTTC. It is translated as CSAEAGTPYETQYF.